This TCR beta chain was recovered during a study of blood T cell repertoires in COVID-19. The wider study: COVID-19 samples from acute and convalescent phases originated in the United States, Italy and Spain. T cells, B-cell-depleted T cells, or PBMCs supplied cDNA or gDNA.

Germline V gene data show CDR1 as SEHNR and CDR2 as FQNEAQ (reference sequence). The length of the CDR3 is 15 residues. Trimming took 7 bases from V and 1 from J, leaving 16 bases between them. Using immunoSEQ multiplex PCR, the repertoire was profiled, and TCRdb retains in-frame clones only, with some absent. The data contain around 86,000 clones, roughly 84% of them singletons. This chain joins TRBV7-9 and TRBJ1-1; maybe TRBD1 (6 bases). This receptor was obtained from a woman older than 75 with acute or convalescent COVID-19. Source material: peripheral blood. CDR3 DNA sequence: TGTGCCAGCATAACCTCAGGGGCAGGGAACACTGAAGCTTTCTTT. This translates into CASITSGAGNTEAFF. The whole variable domain, remainder taken from reference TRBV7-9 and TRBJ1-1, is DTGVSQNPRHKITKRGQNVTFRCDPISEHNRLYWYRQTLGQGPEFLTYFQNEAQLEKSRLLSDRFSAERPKGSFSTLEIQRTEQGDSAMYLCASITSGAGNTEAFFGQGTRLTVV.